This record covers a single T cell receptor beta chain. Source study methods: Reference gene primer amplification gave estimated nucleated cell counts. Method: immunoSEQ multiplex PCR; TCRdb's copy keeps in-frame clones and lacks some. V, J and clone size derive from that table, while D and trimming were established from the DNA sequence. Here the sample spans around 40,000 clones, around 86% being singletons. CDR1 is MGHRA and CDR2 is YSYEKL in the germline V gene. The CDR3 has 15 residues. V lost 0 bases, J lost 8 bases, and 8 bases stayed unmatched. The data were taken from a study of blood T cell repertoires in COVID-19. Across the whole study: The analysed material was cDNA or gDNA that came from T cells, B-cell-depleted T cells, or PBMCs.

Source material: peripheral blood. The V gene is TRBV4-1, the J gene TRBJ2-7, with 9 bases identical to TRBD2. The sequence was collected from a man aged 60 to 69 with active COVID-19. The CDR3 protein is CASSQEPLLAGKQYF. The CDR3 bases are TGCGCCAGCAGCCAAGAACCCTTACTAGCGGGTAAGCAGTACTTC.